This T cell receptor beta chain stems from a study of T cell responses to AZD1222 COVID-19 vaccine. Assay used: immunoSEQ multiplex PCR; TCRdb lists only in-frame clones, some missing. The data contain about 140,000 clones, more than 75% of them singletons. As regards this clone: What it binds is not known.

The CDR3 covers 12 residues. Deletions cut 4 bases from V and 4 bases from J, with 8 bases between. CDR1 is SGHRS and CDR2 is YFSETQ in the germline V gene. Investigators merged groups given second doses at roughly 4 or roughly 12 weeks. Study observations and caveats: It should be noted that donors were predominantly white British and more often female, and clonal diversity was possibly underestimated. CD4 TCRs associated with vaccination spanned spike, dominating at 160-218 and 743-854.

This receptor was identified in an adult who received the AZD1222 COVID-19 vaccine. This chain links TRBV5-1 with TRBJ1-1; D gene ambiguous. Here the sequenced sample was peripheral blood, taken 28 days after the second AZD1222 dose. The CDR3 DNA reads as TGCGCCAGCAGCCAAGGGTTCACTGAAGCTTTCTTT. Residues: CASSQGFTEAFF.